This T cell receptor beta chain was identified in a study of Tregs in tolerant kidney transplant recipients. TCRdb's copy holds only in-frame clones and misses some; the assay was immunoSEQ multiplex PCR. The data contain some 240,000 clones, around 82% of them singletons. CD4+CD25+CD127- Tregs, CD4+CD25- non-Tregs, CD4 and CD8 cells were sorted. Losses at the gene ends were 4 bases for V and 6 bases for J; bases not matched to a gene: 8. Germline CDR1 and CDR2: SGHRS and YFSETQ. The CDR3 length is 15 residues. Study-wide results and caveats: Activated donor B cell expansion appeared to reveal the most relevant donor-specific TCRbeta repertoire. Findings come from small patient numbers and require larger validation.

On this clone: What it recognizes is unknown.

Sequencing input: CD4+ T cells from blood. The chain uses TRBV5-1 and TRBJ2-1, with TRBD2 matching 9 bases. The source is a human donor in good health. This CDR3 reads CASSPTSGHGNEQFF. The CDR3 coding sequence is TGCGCCAGCAGCCCTACTAGCGGGCATGGCAATGAGCAGTTCTTC. The variable domain in full, completed from reference TRBV5-1 and TRBJ2-1, reads KAGVTQTPRYLIKTRGQQVTLSCSPISGHRSVSWYQQTPGQGLQFLFEYFSETQRNKGNFPGRFSGRQFSNSRSEMNVSTLELGDSALYLCASSPTSGHGNEQFFGPGTRLTVL.